These T cell receptor beta chains were read from a single sample in a study of blood T cell repertoires in COVID-19. The data were produced by immunoSEQ multiplex PCR, yet TCRdb's version contains in-frame clones alone and is incomplete. The table shows 450,000 to 500,000 clones, with 87% occurring only once. The sequencing input was PBMCs or T cells enriched from blood (not recorded which). Source of these receptors: a young woman who had recovered from COVID-19. The CDR3 runs from the conserved cysteine through the conserved F or W. D genes are given only for firm matches. Size tells how often a clone was seen (once, few, many) or the class of an expanded clone, and some rows leave it out.

abundance,j_gene,d_gene,v_gene,CDR3nt,CDR3aa
NA,TRBJ1-1,TRBD1,TRBV5-1,TGCGCCAGCAGCCGTACAGGGGGAATCGGCACTGAAGCTTTCTTT,CASSRTGGIGTEAFF
NA,TRBJ1-1,NA,TRBV28,TGTGCCAGCTTGCGGGGCCCCAAAGCCAACACTGAAGCTTTCTTT,CASLRGPKANTEAFF
NA,TRBJ2-1,TRBD2,TRBV10-3,TGTGCCATCAGTGAAGAGGGACTAGTGACTCAGCAGTTCTTC,CAISEEGLVTQQFF
NA,TRBJ2-5,NA,TRBV3-1/TRBV3-2,TGTGCCAGCAGCCCCTTAGGGGGGGATGGCCAAGAGACCCAGTACTTC,CASSPLGGDGQETQYF
NA,TRBJ1-2,NA,TRBV9,TGTGCCAGCAGCGCAATCCACTATGGCTACACCTTC,CASSAIHYGYTF
NA,TRBJ2-5,TRBD2,TRBV30,TGTGCCGGGGCTAGCGGGGGGTTACCAGAGACCCAGTACTTC,CAGASGGLPETQYF
NA,TRBJ1-6,TRBD1,TRBV7-2,TGTGCCAGCGACCTTAGGGGGCCACCCCTCCACTTT,CASDLRGPPLHF
NA,TRBJ1-1,TRBD1,TRBV12-3/TRBV12-4,TGTGCCAGCAGTTTAGGGACAGGGTTTGAAGCTTTCTTT,CASSLGTGFEAFF
NA,TRBJ1-1,NA,TRBV9,TGTGCCAGCAGCGTAGCGGTCCAGAACACTGAAGCTTTCTTT,CASSVAVQNTEAFF
NA,TRBJ2-3,TRBD2,TRBV2,TGTGCCAGCAGTGATTCGAAGGGCGGGGGTCCCGAGACGCAGTATTTT,CASSDSKGGGPETQYF
NA,TRBJ1-1,NA,TRBV2,TGTGCCAGCAGCCCCGACAGAGTGAACACTGAAGCTTTCTTT,CASSPDRVNTEAFF
NA,TRBJ2-7,TRBD1,TRBV7-8,TGTGCCAGCAGCCCAATACAGGGGGCTCGTGAGCAGTACTTC,CASSPIQGAREQYF
NA,TRBJ2-5,TRBD2,TRBV7-9,TGTGCCAGCAGCTTAGGCGAGAGCGGGGTACGAGAGACCCAGTACTTC,CASSLGESGVRETQYF
few,TRBJ2-1,NA,TRBV7-6,TGTGCCAGCAGCTTAGGGCAGGGCTCCTACAATGAGCAGTTCTTC,CASSLGQGSYNEQFF
NA,TRBJ1-1,NA,TRBV6-5,TGTGCCAGCAGTTACAGGGAGGGGGACACTGAAGCTTTCTTT,CASSYREGDTEAFF
NA,TRBJ1-2,NA,TRBV7-3,TGTGCCAGCAGCGCGGGGGTCGGCTATGGCTACACCTTC,CASSAGVGYGYTF
many,TRBJ1-2,TRBD1,TRBV7-2,TGTGCCAGCAGCTTGGTAACGCCCGGGACAGGGATGACGTATGGCTACACCTTC,CASSLVTPGTGMTYGYTF
NA,TRBJ1-3,TRBD1,TRBV5-1,TGCGCCAGCAGCTTGGGAATTACAGGGGATGGGTCTGGAAACACCATATATTTT,CASSLGITGDGSGNTIYF
NA,TRBJ1-5,NA,TRBV18,TGTGCCAGCTCACCGACAGGAGATTATCAGCCCCAGCATTTT,CASSPTGDYQPQHF
NA,TRBJ2-7,NA,TRBV21-1,TGTGCCAGCAGCCCTCGCCCCGGGACAGCACCCTACGAGCAGTACTTC,CASSPRPGTAPYEQYF
NA,TRBJ1-5,TRBD1,TRBV19,TGTGCCAGTAGTATAGGGACAGGCGGTGGCGCCCAGCATTTT,CASSIGTGGGAQHF
NA,TRBJ2-7,NA,TRBV19,TGTGCCAGTAGTATATCCCCGGGGGTACACTACGAGCAGTACTTC,CASSISPGVHYEQYF
once,TRBJ1-2,NA,TRBV29-1,TGCACCATCAGGGGTTTTAATGGCTACACCTTC,CTIRGFNGYTF
NA,TRBJ2-3,NA,TRBV24-1,TGTGCCACCAGTGATTTAGCGGGTCAAAGCACAGATACGCAGTATTTT,CATSDLAGQSTDTQYF
NA,TRBJ2-1,TRBD1,TRBV5-5,TGTGCCAGCAGTCTTGGGACAGGATGGGGCTACAATGAGCAGTTCTTC,CASSLGTGWGYNEQFF
NA,TRBJ2-1,TRBD2,TRBV9,TGTGCCAGCAGTGCTTACTTGCGGGGGGGAAATGAGCAGTTCTTC,CASSAYLRGGNEQFF
NA,TRBJ2-7,NA,TRBV30,TGTGCCTGGAGTGTACTCAACTACGAGCAGTACTTC,CAWSVLNYEQYF
NA,TRBJ1-1,NA,TRBV7-2,TGTGCCAGCAGCTTCGAGACAGGCAACACTGAAGCTTTCTTT,CASSFETGNTEAFF
NA,TRBJ1-1,TRBD1,TRBV9,TGTGCCAGCACAAGACAGGGTGGGGACACTGAAGCTTTCTTT,CASTRQGGDTEAFF
NA,TRBJ1-2,TRBD1,TRBV6-1,TGTGCCAGCAGTGAACTCGACAGGGGAGGTTATGGCTACACCTTC,CASSELDRGGYGYTF
NA,TRBJ1-5,TRBD1,TRBV7-9,TGTGCCAGCAGCTCACAGGGGGCGGAACAGCCCCAGCATTTT,CASSSQGAEQPQHF
once,TRBJ2-2,NA,TRBV28,TGTGCCAGCAGTCCGGTCAACACCGGGGAGCTGTTTTTT,CASSPVNTGELFF
NA,TRBJ1-5,NA,TRBV28,TGTGCCAGCAGTGGACCTCAGGGCTATCAGCCCCAGCATTTT,CASSGPQGYQPQHF
NA,TRBJ2-7,TRBD1,TRBV2,TGTGCCAGCAGTGAACTCCAGGGGGCCTACGAGCAGTACTTC,CASSELQGAYEQYF
once,TRBJ1-4,TRBD1,TRBV4-2,TGTGCCAGCAGCCCCTACAGGGGACGAAATGAAAAACTGTTTTTT,CASSPYRGRNEKLFF
NA,TRBJ1-1,NA,TRBV18,TGTGCCAGCTCGAGGGAGGCTGAAGCTTTCTTT,CASSREAEAFF
NA,TRBJ2-5,NA,TRBV5-8,TGTGCCAGCACCCCCGGGGTCTTACAAGAGACCCAGTACTTC,CASTPGVLQETQYF
once,TRBJ1-1,NA,TRBV7-9,TGTGCCAGCTACAGAATACCGAACACTGAAGCTTTCTTT,CASYRIPNTEAFF
few,TRBJ2-7,NA,TRBV7-2,TGTGCCAGCAGCTTATATACAGTAACCTTATCCTACGAGCAGTACTTC,CASSLYTVTLSYEQYF
NA,TRBJ1-2,NA,TRBV5-4,TGTGCCAGCAGCTTTGGACAGTTCTATGGCTACACCTTC,CASSFGQFYGYTF
NA,TRBJ2-2,TRBD1,TRBV12-5,TGTGCTAGTGGTTTGTCCGTCGACAGGGTTCGTGTCGGGGAGCTGTTTTTT,CASGLSVDRVRVGELFF
NA,TRBJ2-1,NA,TRBV5-6,TGTGCCAGCAGCCCGGGGACAAGGATCGAGCAGTTCTTC,CASSPGTRIEQFF
few,TRBJ2-5,TRBD2,TRBV9,TGTGCCAGCAGCGTAGGGCGGGGGGGCCAAGAGACCCAGTACTTC,CASSVGRGGQETQYF
NA,TRBJ1-5,NA,TRBV4-1,TGCGCCAGCAGCCAAGCGGCGGGACCCTACCAGCCCCAGCATTTT,CASSQAAGPYQPQHF
few,TRBJ1-6,NA,TRBV28,TGTGCCAGCAGTTTACAGGCAGGGTTAAATTCACCCCTCCACTTT,CASSLQAGLNSPLHF
NA,TRBJ1-1,TRBD1,TRBV5-1,TGCGCCAGCAGAACAGGGGAAGCCACTGAAGCTTTCTTT,CASRTGEATEAFF
NA,TRBJ1-3,NA,TRBV30,TGTGCCTTTCGACACTTCTCTGGAAACACCATATATTTT,CAFRHFSGNTIYF
NA,TRBJ1-1,TRBD1,TRBV2,TGTGCCAGCAGTGCCTCCAGGGGGCTCGAGGCTTTCTTT,CASSASRGLEAFF
NA,TRBJ1-6,NA,TRBV4-2,TGTGCCAGCAGCCCAAACAGGGCGGGAGATTCACCCCTCCACTTT,CASSPNRAGDSPLHF
few,TRBJ1-2,NA,TRBV7-2,TGTGCCAGCAGCTTAAACAGCCTCCTAAATGGCTACACCTTC,CASSLNSLLNGYTF
NA,TRBJ2-6,NA,TRBV4-1,TGCGCCAGCAGCCAGGGCCAACAGGGCTCTGGGGCCAACGTCCTGACTTTC,CASSQGQQGSGANVLTF
NA,TRBJ2-5,TRBD1,TRBV10-2,TGCGCCAGCAGCCAACAGGGGCAAGAGACCCAGTACTTC,CASSQQGQETQYF
NA,TRBJ1-5,NA,TRBV27,TGTGCCAGCAGTTTACTAGGCAAGGCTGGGCCCCAGCATTTT,CASSLLGKAGPQHF